The present entry profiles one TCR beta chain with its context. Antigen: not known. Molecular barcoding with unique molecular identifiers was used for the TCRbeta library. Each CDR3 protein is one row after TCRdb ran MiXCR on the PCR reads. In the table there are hundreds of thousands of distinct CDR3 sequences, 10% to 15% of which are singletons. The record originates from a study of T-cell reconstitution after alpha-beta-depleted transplantation in children. Between the trimmed V and J ends, which lost 4 bases and 5 bases, there was a span of 13 bases. The germline gives CDR1 SGDLS, CDR2 YYNGEE. The CDR3 runs 13 residues. General study findings and limits: At day 60, the high TCRbeta diversity found in some patients originated from recipient T cells and thymic progenitors that had survived. About two months after transplant, alpha-beta T cells reportedly came from several hundred expanded graft clones. It was newly produced T cells that mostly accounted for T-cell counts and diversity one year after transplant.

The chain links TRBV9 to TRBJ2-7; maybe TRBD2 (5 bases). The sample in question was PBMCs, mostly from graft donor cells, obtained 360 days after TCRalphabeta/CD19-depleted stem cell transplant. The receptor was derived from a male patient between 10 and 17 years old who had a stem cell transplant for acute myeloid leukemia, so the T cells may come from the graft donor. This CDR3 reads CASSPFPRDEQYF. In nucleotides, the CDR3 is TGTGCCAGCAGCCCGTTCCCGAGGGACGAGCAGTACTTC.